The present T cell receptor (beta chain) was sequenced within a study of early T cells in non-severe SARS-CoV-2 infection. Study-wide background: Sequencing of bulk RNA from unsorted whole blood was done, without chain pairing. Study findings and constraints: CD4 and private specificities were missed by VDJdb matching, which favored anti-spike CD8 responses.

Individually, cDNA molecules had unique molecular identifiers attached to them. Each CDR3 protein gets one entry after TCRdb re-called the 5' RACE reads with MiXCR. The sample contains over 50,000 distinct CDR3 sequences, over 10% of which appear only once. In its sample, this clonotype was seen many times. As yet, its antigen is unknown. This clonotype originated in an adult who was a healthcare worker with PCR-confirmed SARS-CoV-2 infection or an uninfected control (not recorded which). Source material: whole blood.

CDR3 nucleotides: TGTGCCAGCAGCCTCAATCCAGGGGGCGCGTCCTACAATGAGCAGTTCTTC. Translation gives CASSLNPGGASYNEQFF. This rearrangement joins TRBV7-3 to TRBJ2-1, with TRBD1 matching 8 bases. Unmatched junction bases numbered 10, after V lost 5 bases and J lost 1 base. The CDR3 covers 17 residues. CDR1 SGHTA and CDR2 FQGTGA come from the germline V gene.